The 5 T cell receptor beta chains below come from one sample, sequenced in a study of T cell responses to AZD1222 COVID-19 vaccine. Assay used: immunoSEQ multiplex PCR; TCRdb lists only in-frame clones, some missing. The table shows about 140,000 clones, with about 88% occurring only once. The sequencing here drew on peripheral blood, taken 28 days after the second AZD1222 dose. The receptors stem from an adult who received the AZD1222 COVID-19 vaccine.

The chain couples TRBV5-1 to TRBJ1-1; D remains ambiguous. The CDR3 extends over 14 amino acids. The V end lost 4 bases, the J end lost 4 bases, and 14 bases lay between the germline ends. Germline V gene lookup returns CDR1 SGHRS and CDR2 YFSETQ. In DNA, the CDR3 is TGCGCCAGCAGCCCTGTGTCATCAGGCACTGAAGCTTTCTTT. Translation: CASSPVSSGTEAFF. Using reference TRBV5-1 and TRBJ1-1 for the parts outside the CDR3, the full variable domain is KAGVTQTPRYLIKTRGQQVTLSCSPISGHRSVSWYQQTPGQGLQFLFEYFSETQRNKGNFPGRFSGRQFSNSRSEMNVSTLELGDSALYLCASSPVSSGTEAFFGQGTRLTVV.

The rearrangement links TRBV28 to TRBJ2-5, with 8 bases aligning to TRBD2. V gave up 8 bases and J gave up 0 bases; unmatched junction bases: 5. Germline CDR1 and CDR2: MDHEN and SYDVKM. CDR3 length equals 14 residues. The CDR3 sequence is CASGASGYQETQYF. As DNA, the CDR3 is TGTGCCAGCGGCGCTAGCGGGTACCAAGAGACCCAGTACTTC.

The V gene is TRBV10-2, the J gene TRBJ2-4, with D perhaps matching TRBD1 (6 bases). Trimming shortened V by 8 bases and J by 6 bases, and 8 bases separated the two germline ends. The germline V gene has CDR1 WSHSY and CDR2 SAAADI. This CDR3 spans 11 amino acids. The CDR3 bases are TGCGCCAGCCTACAGGGAAACATTCAGTACTTC. Its protein product is CASLQGNIQYF.

The chain recombines TRBV6-6 with TRBJ2-1; maybe TRBD1 (5 bases). CDR1 is MNHNY and CDR2 is SVGAGI in the germline V gene (reference sequence). CDR3 length equals 10 residues. The ends were cut back, 7 bases at V and 9 bases at J, with 7 bases in the middle. CDR3 residues: CASKGPEQFF. The DNA for the CDR3 is TGTGCCAGCAAGGGGCCTGAGCAGTTCTTC.

The gene calls are TRBV7-8 and TRBJ2-3; TRBD2 matches 7 bases. This CDR3 spans 16 amino acids. V gave up 1 base and J gave up 3 bases; unmatched junction bases: 7. Germline V gene lookup returns CDR1 SGHVS and CDR2 FQNEAQ. The CDR3 DNA is TGTGCCAGCAGCTTAGGGGGGGGAACTGAGACAGATACGCAGTATTTT. Residues: CASSLGGGTETDTQYF.